This T cell receptor beta chain originates from a study of blood T cell repertoires in COVID-19. Study information: Samples of COVID-19 (acute and convalescent) were obtained from the United States, Italy and Spain. The cDNA or gDNA used as material had been derived from T cells, B-cell-depleted T cells, or PBMCs.

The CDR3 contains 13 residues. The germline V and J ends were trimmed by 8 bases and 1 base, with 14 bases remaining between them. In germline, CDR1 is GTSNPN, CDR2 SVGIG (reference sequence). The Seattle patients, enrolled during active infection, were followed longitudinally. Authors' data handling: Reference gene primer amplification yielded estimated nucleated cell counts. Clones were read by immunoSEQ multiplex PCR, and TCRdb kept only the in-frame ones, dropping some. V and J calls plus clone size are reproduced from that table; the DNA served to infer D and trimming. In the table there are about 440,000 clones, around 88% of which are singletons.

This TCR came from a woman aged 50 to 65 with COVID-19, enrolled during active disease. The material sequenced was peripheral blood. V and J are TRBV30 and TRBJ1-1; D uncertain. The CDR3 bases are TGTGCCCATAATAGAGGGAGGAACACTGAAGCTTTCTTT. Its protein is CAHNRGRNTEAFF.